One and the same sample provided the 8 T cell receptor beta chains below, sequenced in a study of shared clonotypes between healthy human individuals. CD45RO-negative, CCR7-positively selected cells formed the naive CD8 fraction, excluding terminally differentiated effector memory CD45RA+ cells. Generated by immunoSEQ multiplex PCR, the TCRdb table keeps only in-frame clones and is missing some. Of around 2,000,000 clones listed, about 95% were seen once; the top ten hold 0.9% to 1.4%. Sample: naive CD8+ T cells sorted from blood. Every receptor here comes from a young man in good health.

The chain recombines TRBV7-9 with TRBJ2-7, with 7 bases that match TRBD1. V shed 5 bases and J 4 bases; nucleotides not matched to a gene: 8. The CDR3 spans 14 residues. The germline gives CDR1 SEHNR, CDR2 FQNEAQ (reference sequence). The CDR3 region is CASSPTGRSYEQYF. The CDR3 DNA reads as TGTGCCAGCAGCCCGACAGGGAGAAGTTACGAGCAGTACTTC.

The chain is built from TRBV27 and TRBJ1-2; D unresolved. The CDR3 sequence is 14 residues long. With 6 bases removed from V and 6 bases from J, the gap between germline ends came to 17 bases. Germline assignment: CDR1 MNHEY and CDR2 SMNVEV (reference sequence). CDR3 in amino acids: CASRARGLVHGYTF. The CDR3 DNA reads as TGTGCCAGCAGAGCGCGAGGTTTGGTCCATGGCTACACCTTC.

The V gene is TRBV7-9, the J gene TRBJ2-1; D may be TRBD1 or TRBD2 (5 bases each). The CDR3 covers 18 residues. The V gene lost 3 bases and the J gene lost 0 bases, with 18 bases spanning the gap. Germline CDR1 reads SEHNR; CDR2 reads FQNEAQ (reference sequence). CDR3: CASSLAGWDRPSYNEQFF. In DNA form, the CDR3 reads TGTGCCAGCAGCTTGGCCGGTTGGGACCGACCCTCCTACAATGAGCAGTTCTTC.

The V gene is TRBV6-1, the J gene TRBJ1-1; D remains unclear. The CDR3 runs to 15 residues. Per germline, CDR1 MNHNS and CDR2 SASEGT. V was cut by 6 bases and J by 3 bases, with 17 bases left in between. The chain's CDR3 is CASREDPGWDTEAFF. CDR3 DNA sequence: TGTGCCAGCAGGGAGGACCCGGGATGGGACACTGAAGCTTTCTTT.

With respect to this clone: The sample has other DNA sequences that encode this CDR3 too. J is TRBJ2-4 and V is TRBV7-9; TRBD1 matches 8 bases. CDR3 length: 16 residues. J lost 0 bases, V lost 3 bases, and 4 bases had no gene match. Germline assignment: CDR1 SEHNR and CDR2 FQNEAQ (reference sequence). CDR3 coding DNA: TGTGCCAGCAGCTTGGGGACAGGCCTAGCCAAAAACATTCAGTACTTC. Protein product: CASSLGTGLAKNIQYF. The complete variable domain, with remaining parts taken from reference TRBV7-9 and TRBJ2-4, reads DTGVSQNPRHKITKRGQNVTFRCDPISEHNRLYWYRQTLGQGPEFLTYFQNEAQLEKSRLLSDRFSAERPKGSFSTLEIQRTEQGDSAMYLCASSLGTGLAKNIQYFGAGTRLSVL.

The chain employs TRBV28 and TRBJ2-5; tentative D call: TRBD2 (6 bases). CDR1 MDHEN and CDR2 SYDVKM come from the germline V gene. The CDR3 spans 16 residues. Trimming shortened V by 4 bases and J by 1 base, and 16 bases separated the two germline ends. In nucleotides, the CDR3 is TGTGCCAGCAGTTACCCTTTAGCGGACACCCAAGAGACCCAGTACTTC. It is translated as CASSYPLADTQETQYF.

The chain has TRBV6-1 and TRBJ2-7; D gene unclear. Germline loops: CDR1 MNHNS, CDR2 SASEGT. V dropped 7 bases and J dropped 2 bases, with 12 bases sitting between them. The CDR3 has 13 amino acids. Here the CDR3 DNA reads TGTGCCAGCACTTGGACGGTGACCTACGAGCAGTACTTC. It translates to CASTWTVTYEQYF.

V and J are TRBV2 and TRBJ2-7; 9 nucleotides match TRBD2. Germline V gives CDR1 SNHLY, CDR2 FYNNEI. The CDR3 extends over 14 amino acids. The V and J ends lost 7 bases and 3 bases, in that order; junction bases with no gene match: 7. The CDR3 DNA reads TGTGCCAGCACCAGGGGACTAGCTGGCTACGAGCAGTACTTC. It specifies CASTRGLAGYEQYF.